This T cell receptor (beta chain) is drawn from a study of blood T cells in healthy people across ages. Study findings and constraints: Higher diversity, along with more naive CD4+ cells, distinguished long-lived donors from aged donors.

A second roughly 6 to 12 cycle PCR used barcoded and J-beta primers. Researchers report that a template-switch adaptor with 12 random nucleotides tagged each cDNA molecule. Each CDR3 protein is one row after TCRdb ran MiXCR on the 5' RACE reads. The profile covers roughly 800,000 distinct CDR3 sequences, with roughly 60% appearing a single time and around 20% taken by the ten largest. The table lists this clonotype with a few counts. Its antigen is not known. Germline values: CDR1 SGHTA, CDR2 FQGNSA. V lost 2 bases to trimming and J lost 6 bases; unmatched junction nucleotides: 10. This CDR3 region has 15 residues.

The chain is built from TRBV7-2 and TRBJ2-7, with 7 bases fitting TRBD1. The source is a man aged 30-40 years in good health. The material sequenced was blood. CDR3 loop: CASSLRDRVDFEQYF. The CDR3 bases are TGTGCCAGCAGCTTAAGGGACAGAGTAGACTTCGAGCAGTACTTC.